A single T cell receptor (beta chain) is shown here with its context. The data derive from a study of blood T cell repertoires in COVID-19. For the study at large: From the United States, Italy and Spain came samples of acute and convalescent COVID-19.

This CDR3 is 15 amino acids long. The V end lost 0 bases, the J end lost 0 bases, and 7 bases lay between the germline ends. Germline V gives CDR1 SGDLS, CDR2 YYNGEE. Libraries were prepared by immunoSEQ multiplex PCR; TCRdb keeps only in-frame clonotypes and omits some of them. The repertoire holds 130,000 or so clones, approximately 89% seen once, with over 9% in the top ten. Material: peripheral blood. J is TRBJ1-3 and V is TRBV9; D uncertain. This receptor was obtained from a man aged 45-65 years with acute or convalescent COVID-19. DNA for the CDR3: TGTGCCAGCAGCGTAGCCGCGGTCTCTGGAAACACCATATATTTT. The encoded protein is CASSVAAVSGNTIYF.